The subject of this entry is one TCR beta chain. Its antigen is not known. Generated by immunoSEQ multiplex PCR, the TCRdb table keeps only in-frame clones and is missing some. The top ten clones hold around 9.6% of a sample with roughly 150,000 clones, roughly 83% of them seen once. Germline-derived CDR1 and CDR2 are SGHVS and FNYEAQ. The CDR3 has 16 residues. Trimming took off 3 bases at V and 0 bases at J, with 14 bases between the two ends. This entry comes from a study of cytomegalovirus exposure and HLA in healthy donors. Study observations and caveats: A few CMV-associated chains were confirmed in vitro to be specific for CMV antigens.

The clonotype originates from a man aged 25-45 years in good health and CMV-seropositive. The rearrangement uses TRBV7-6 and TRBJ2-5, with D possibly TRBD2 on 7 matching bases. The specimen was PBMCs. The chain's CDR3 is CASSFSGGRDQETQYF. In DNA, the CDR3 is TGTGCCAGCAGCTTCTCGGGGGGCCGGGACCAAGAGACCCAGTACTTC.